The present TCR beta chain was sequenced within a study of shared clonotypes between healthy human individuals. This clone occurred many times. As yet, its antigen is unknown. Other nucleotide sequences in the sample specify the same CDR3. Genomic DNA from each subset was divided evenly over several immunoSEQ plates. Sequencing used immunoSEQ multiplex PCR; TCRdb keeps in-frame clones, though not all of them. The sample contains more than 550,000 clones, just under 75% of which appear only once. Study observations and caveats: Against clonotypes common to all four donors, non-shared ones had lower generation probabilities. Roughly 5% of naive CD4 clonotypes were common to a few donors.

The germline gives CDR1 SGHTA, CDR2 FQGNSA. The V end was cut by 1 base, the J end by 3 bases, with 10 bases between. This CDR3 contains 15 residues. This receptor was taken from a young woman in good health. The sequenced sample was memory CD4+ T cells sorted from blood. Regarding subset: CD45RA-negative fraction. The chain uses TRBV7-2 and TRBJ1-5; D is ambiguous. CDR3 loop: CASSLVGGSNQPQHF. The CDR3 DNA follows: TGTGCCAGCAGCTTAGTGGGAGGGTCCAATCAGCCCCAGCATTTT.